A single sample is the source of the 8 T cell receptor beta chains below, sequenced in a study of CD8 T cells in Susac syndrome. About 0.5 to 1 ug RNA was reverse transcribed with random hexamers. TCRdb itself ran the immunoSEQ multiplex PCR reads through MiXCR, one entry per CDR3 protein. The repertoire holds 250,000 to 300,000 distinct CDR3 sequences, with about 82% as singletons. What was sequenced was CD8+ T cells from PBMCs. The receptors were sampled from a human donor with multiple sclerosis.

V usage is TRBV7-2 and J usage is TRBJ2-7; a possible D gene is TRBD2 (6 bases). Germline V gene data show CDR1 as SGHTA and CDR2 as FQGNSA. Trimming took 5 bases from V and 3 from J, leaving 17 bases between them. The CDR3 extends over 15 amino acids. CDR3 bases: TGTGCCAGCAGCCAAGGGCGGGGACGAGGCTACGAGCAGTACTTC. Amino acid sequence: CASSQGRGRGYEQYF. The full variable domain, its missing parts supplied by reference TRBV7-2 and TRBJ2-7, is GAGVSQSPSNKVTEKGKDVELRCDPISGHTALYWYRQSLGQGLEFLIYFQGNSAPDKSGLPSDRFSAERTGGSVSTLTIQRTQQEDSAVYLCASSQGRGRGYEQYFGPGTRLTVT.

The rearrangement links TRBV28 to TRBJ1-2; perhaps TRBD1 as D (6 bases). The germline V gene has CDR1 MDHEN and CDR2 SYDVKM. The V and J ends lost 6 bases and 2 bases respectively, with 10 bases between them. The CDR3 extends over 13 amino acids. CDR3 DNA sequence: TGTGCCAGCAGCTATGACAGGAACTATGGCTACACCTTC. Protein product: CASSYDRNYGYTF.

This clonotype appeared a few times. For the CDR3, the DNA is TGTGCCAGCAGCCCCCTGGACGTAATCACTGAAGCTTTCTTT. Encoded protein: CASSPLDVITEAFF. The V call is TRBV6-1, the J call TRBJ1-1; D ambiguous. Trimming left V 6 bases short and J 4 bases short, with 15 bases between. Looked up from germline, CDR1 is MNHNS and CDR2 is SASEGT. CDR3 length: 14 residues.

The rearrangement links TRBV7-9 to TRBJ1-2, with 7 bases that match TRBD1. Germline values: CDR1 SEHNR, CDR2 FQNEAQ (reference sequence). This CDR3 has 15 residues. The V gene end was trimmed by 6 bases and the J gene end by 5 bases; junction bases not matched to a gene: 12. CDR3 residues: CASSYRGGAYYGYTF. CDR3 DNA sequence: TGTGCCAGCAGTTACCGAGGGGGCGCCTATTATGGCTACACCTTC.

This chain links TRBV6-1 with TRBJ2-6; D is undetermined. The V and J ends lost 3 bases and 0 bases respectively, with 18 bases between them. The CDR3 length is 19 residues. Germline values: CDR1 MNHNS, CDR2 SASEGT. This CDR3 is CASSDPKETESSGANVLTF. Here the CDR3 DNA reads TGTGCCAGCAGTGACCCTAAAGAAACAGAGAGCTCTGGGGCCAACGTCCTGACTTTC.

V and J are TRBV7-9 and TRBJ2-7; 8 nucleotides line up with TRBD1. The CDR3 totals 18 residues. Germline V CDR1 and CDR2: SEHNR, FQNEAQ (reference sequence). With V trimmed by 3 bases and J by 1 base, 14 bases remained unmatched. This chain's CDR3 is CASSLPRLGQVLSYEQYF. The CDR3 coding sequence is TGTGCCAGCAGCTTGCCCCGTTTGGGACAGGTTCTATCCTACGAGCAGTACTTC.

The genes are TRBV4-3 and TRBJ1-1; TRBD1 matches 10 bases. Germline V lookup: CDR1 LGHNA, CDR2 YSLEER. V lost 1 base and J lost 1; bases outside the gene matches: 9. CDR3 length: 18 amino acids. CDR3 bases: TGCGCCAGCAGCCAAGGGTTAGGGACAGGGGTTAGGAACACTGAAGCTTTCTTT. As protein: CASSQGLGTGVRNTEAFF.

This chain links TRBV6-6 with TRBJ2-7; maybe TRBD1 (5 bases). The germline V gene encodes CDR1 MNHNY and CDR2 SVGAGI (reference sequence). CDR3 length: 14 amino acids. Trimming cost V 8 bases and J 3 bases, with 17 bases left between them. CDR3 loop: CASLGLDTLYEQYF. The CDR3 bases are TGTGCCAGCCTAGGGTTGGACACCCTCTACGAGCAGTACTTC.